The present T cell receptor (beta chain) was sequenced within a study of cytomegalovirus exposure and HLA in healthy donors. This CDR3 spans 14 amino acids. J lost 5 bases, V lost 5 bases, and 8 bases had no gene match. Germline CDR1 is SGHNT and CDR2 is YENEEA. On this clone: Its antigen is not known.

The primer mix had 60 Vbeta and 13 Jbeta primers. Some clones are missing from TCRdb's copy, which holds only in-frame ones; the method was immunoSEQ multiplex PCR. This table holds 150,000 to 200,000 clones, around 82% found once. Study-wide findings and caveats: It was only CMV serostatus that was available as immune exposure information. A later analysis found that most CMV-associated TCR beta chains appeared HLA-restricted. Later analysis placed DRB1 highest and HLA-C lowest in TCR association rates, which differed by HLA locus. Later work associated fewer than 20,000 TCR beta sequences with HLA alleles at 0.05 false discovery rate.

The source material was PBMCs. This rearrangement joins TRBV11-3 to TRBJ2-5, with 7 bases fitting TRBD1. The sequence came from a man between 35 and 55 years old in good health and CMV-seronegative. The CDR3 spells CASSLRQGRETQYF. The CDR3 DNA is TGTGCCAGCAGCCTCCGACAGGGTCGGGAGACCCAGTACTTC.